This is a list of T cell receptor beta chains from one sample in a study of blood T cell repertoires in COVID-19. Generated by immunoSEQ multiplex PCR, the TCRdb table keeps only in-frame clones and is missing some. The data hold roughly 180,000 clones, with approximately 80% observed a single time. The sequencing input was peripheral blood. The origin of the receptors is a woman between 35 and 50 years old with COVID-19, enrolled during active disease. Both conserved end residues are part of each CDR3. D genes are given only for firm matches. Only some rows state a clone size, as once, few, many or a class for expanded clones.

v_call: TRBV7-2
d_call: TRBD1
j_call: TRBJ1-2
clone_size: once
cdr3_nt: TGTGCCAGCAGCCCCCGGACAGGGGGCAACTATGGCTACACCTTC
cdr3_aa: CASSPRTGGNYGYTF

v_call: TRBV9
d_call: TRBD1
j_call: TRBJ1-2
clone_size: -
cdr3_nt: TGTGCCAGCAGCGGGGGACAGGGGGCGGATGGCTACACCTTC
cdr3_aa: CASSGGQGADGYTF

v_call: TRBV30
d_call: TRBD1
j_call: TRBJ1-4
clone_size: -
cdr3_nt: TGTGCCTGGAGTTTCGGACAGGGGGGAAAACTGTTTTTT
cdr3_aa: CAWSFGQGGKLFF

v_call: TRBV3-1/TRBV3-2
d_call: TRBD2
j_call: TRBJ2-3
clone_size: once
cdr3_nt: TGTGCCAGCAGCCAAGTGGCGGGGGGCGAAGATACGCAGTATTTT
cdr3_aa: CASSQVAGGEDTQYF

v_call: TRBV9
d_call: TRBD2
j_call: TRBJ2-6
clone_size: -
cdr3_nt: TGTGCCAGCAGGGGAGGGTTCGGGGCCAACGTCCTGACTTTC
cdr3_aa: CASRGGFGANVLTF

v_call: TRBV5-5
d_call: -
j_call: TRBJ1-5
clone_size: -
cdr3_nt: TGTGCCAGCAGCTTGACCGACAGGCAGCCCCAGCATTTT
cdr3_aa: CASSLTDRQPQHF

v_call: TRBV7-3
d_call: -
j_call: TRBJ1-2
clone_size: -
cdr3_nt: TGTGCCAGCGGCTCTATCCGCTATGGCTACACCTTC
cdr3_aa: CASGSIRYGYTF

v_call: TRBV7-9
d_call: TRBD1
j_call: TRBJ2-3
clone_size: -
cdr3_nt: TGTGCCAGCAGCCCAGGACAGGGTGGGCAGTATTTT
cdr3_aa: CASSPGQGGQYF

v_call: TRBV6-8
d_call: TRBD1
j_call: TRBJ2-2
clone_size: -
cdr3_nt: TGTGCCAGCAGTTACTCGACAGGGGGCGCCGGGGAGCTGTTTTTT
cdr3_aa: CASSYSTGGAGELFF

v_call: TRBV3-1/TRBV3-2
d_call: TRBD1
j_call: TRBJ1-2
clone_size: -
cdr3_nt: TGTGCCAGCAGCCAAGCGGGGACAGGGGACTATGGCTACACCTTC
cdr3_aa: CASSQAGTGDYGYTF

v_call: TRBV3-1/TRBV3-2
d_call: -
j_call: TRBJ2-2
clone_size: -
cdr3_nt: TGTGCCAGCAGCCTCAAGAGGGCATTAAACACCGGGGAGCTGTTTTTT
cdr3_aa: CASSLKRALNTGELFF

v_call: TRBV6-5
d_call: TRBD1
j_call: TRBJ2-1
clone_size: -
cdr3_nt: TGTGCCAGCAGAAATACAGGGGGCCTGTACAATGAGCAGTTCTTC
cdr3_aa: CASRNTGGLYNEQFF

v_call: TRBV5-1
d_call: -
j_call: TRBJ2-1
clone_size: -
cdr3_nt: TGCGCCAGCTTACAGGAACCTACAAGCTATGAGCAGTTCTTC
cdr3_aa: CASLQEPTSYEQFF

v_call: TRBV23-1
d_call: -
j_call: TRBJ2-5
clone_size: once
cdr3_nt: TGCGCCAGCAGTCGTGACTACCCGGGGACCCAGTACTTC
cdr3_aa: CASSRDYPGTQYF

v_call: TRBV25-1
d_call: -
j_call: TRBJ2-3
clone_size: -
cdr3_nt: TGTGCCAGCAGGAGGGGGACATATACGCAGTATTTT
cdr3_aa: CASRRGTYTQYF

v_call: TRBV18
d_call: -
j_call: TRBJ1-6
clone_size: -
cdr3_nt: TGTGCCAGCTCACCAAACCGGAATTCACCCCTCCACTTT
cdr3_aa: CASSPNRNSPLHF

v_call: TRBV9
d_call: -
j_call: TRBJ2-5
clone_size: -
cdr3_nt: TGTGCCAGCAAGGGCGGCGGGGAGACCCAGTACTTC
cdr3_aa: CASKGGGETQYF

v_call: TRBV7-8
d_call: TRBD1
j_call: TRBJ1-5
clone_size: -
cdr3_nt: TGTGCCAGCAGCTATCTGACAGGGGTTTTTAGCAATCAGCCCCAGCATTTT
cdr3_aa: CASSYLTGVFSNQPQHF

v_call: TRBV30
d_call: TRBD1
j_call: TRBJ1-2
clone_size: once
cdr3_nt: TGTGCCTGGAGTGTGACAGGGGGGGCTGGCTACACCTTC
cdr3_aa: CAWSVTGGAGYTF

v_call: TRBV19
d_call: TRBD1
j_call: TRBJ1-2
clone_size: -
cdr3_nt: TGTGCCACCAAGGGACAGGGATACTATGGCTACACCTTC
cdr3_aa: CATKGQGYYGYTF

v_call: TRBV4-1
d_call: TRBD1
j_call: TRBJ2-7
clone_size: -
cdr3_nt: TGCGCCAGCAGCCAAGATCTGGCAGGGGGCATCAACGAGCAGTACTTC
cdr3_aa: CASSQDLAGGINEQYF

v_call: TRBV4-2
d_call: TRBD2
j_call: TRBJ2-3
clone_size: -
cdr3_nt: TGTGCCAGCGGCGAGCGGGGGGGCGGAACAGATACGCAGTATTTT
cdr3_aa: CASGERGGGTDTQYF

v_call: TRBV30
d_call: TRBD2
j_call: TRBJ2-2
clone_size: few
cdr3_nt: TGTGCCTGGAGTGGCGGGAGGACGAACACCGGGGAGCTGTTTTTT
cdr3_aa: CAWSGGRTNTGELFF

v_call: TRBV29-1
d_call: TRBD1
j_call: TRBJ1-2
clone_size: -
cdr3_nt: TGCAGCGTTCGACAGGGGTGGGACTATGGCTACACCTTC
cdr3_aa: CSVRQGWDYGYTF

v_call: TRBV5-1
d_call: -
j_call: TRBJ2-2
clone_size: -
cdr3_nt: TGCGCCAGCTTCCCGGGGGGCAACACCGGGGAGCTGTTTTTT
cdr3_aa: CASFPGGNTGELFF

v_call: TRBV19
d_call: TRBD1
j_call: TRBJ2-5
clone_size: -
cdr3_nt: TGTGCCAGTAGTTCCCAGGGGGCTGCAGAGACCCAGTACTTC
cdr3_aa: CASSSQGAAETQYF

v_call: TRBV19
d_call: -
j_call: TRBJ1-5
clone_size: once
cdr3_nt: TGTGCCAGCAACTTGGGCAGGGAGGTTCAGCCCCAGCATTTT
cdr3_aa: CASNLGREVQPQHF

v_call: TRBV3-1/TRBV3-2
d_call: -
j_call: TRBJ1-2
clone_size: -
cdr3_nt: TGTGCCAGCAGCCAAGTCTTCGGAGGGAACTATGGCTACACCTTC
cdr3_aa: CASSQVFGGNYGYTF

v_call: TRBV18
d_call: TRBD2
j_call: TRBJ2-5
clone_size: once
cdr3_nt: TGTGCCAGCTCACCGGCTAGCGGGGGCACAGAGACCCAGTACTTC
cdr3_aa: CASSPASGGTETQYF

v_call: TRBV20-1
d_call: -
j_call: TRBJ2-5
clone_size: -
cdr3_nt: TGCAGTGCTAGTGGGGGGCGAGGGTACCAAGAGACCCAGTACTTC
cdr3_aa: CSASGGRGYQETQYF

v_call: TRBV2
d_call: -
j_call: TRBJ1-1
clone_size: -
cdr3_nt: TGTGCCAGCAACTCTCCGGACAGTAACACTGAAGCTTTCTTT
cdr3_aa: CASNSPDSNTEAFF

v_call: TRBV7-9
d_call: -
j_call: TRBJ1-1
clone_size: -
cdr3_nt: TGTGCCAGCAGCTCGTGGGGCAGACTGAACACTGAAGCTTTCTTT
cdr3_aa: CASSSWGRLNTEAFF

v_call: TRBV5-1
d_call: -
j_call: TRBJ1-1
clone_size: few
cdr3_nt: TGCGCCAGCAGCTTGGGGCAGGGCGGGAGCATGAACACTGAAGCTTTCTTT
cdr3_aa: CASSLGQGGSMNTEAFF

v_call: TRBV2
d_call: -
j_call: TRBJ1-1
clone_size: -
cdr3_nt: TGTGCCAGCAGTGAAGTCTCGGGTTTGGAAGCTTTCTTT
cdr3_aa: CASSEVSGLEAFF

v_call: TRBV5-1
d_call: TRBD1
j_call: TRBJ2-7
clone_size: once
cdr3_nt: TGCGCCAGTAGCGCCGGGACAGGAAACGACGAGCAGTACTTC
cdr3_aa: CASSAGTGNDEQYF

v_call: TRBV5-4
d_call: TRBD1
j_call: TRBJ1-2
clone_size: -
cdr3_nt: TGTGCCAGCAGCGGGTATTACAGGGGGACTGACTATGGCTACACCTTC
cdr3_aa: CASSGYYRGTDYGYTF

v_call: TRBV7-9
d_call: -
j_call: TRBJ2-2
clone_size: -
cdr3_nt: TGTGCCAGCAGCTTACCTGTATCCGGGACACCGAACACCGGGGAGCTGTTTTTT
cdr3_aa: CASSLPVSGTPNTGELFF

v_call: TRBV9
d_call: -
j_call: TRBJ2-1
clone_size: -
cdr3_nt: TGTGCCAGCAGCTTGGGAGCGAGTAGCTCCTACAATGAGCAGTTCTTC
cdr3_aa: CASSLGASSSYNEQFF

v_call: TRBV7-9
d_call: -
j_call: TRBJ2-1
clone_size: -
cdr3_nt: TGTGCCAGCAGCTTAGGAACAGGGTCCTACAATGAGCAGTTCTTC
cdr3_aa: CASSLGTGSYNEQFF

v_call: TRBV2
d_call: -
j_call: TRBJ2-1
clone_size: -
cdr3_nt: TGTGCCAGCAGTGAAATTGGAGTGGATGAGCAGTTCTTC
cdr3_aa: CASSEIGVDEQFF

v_call: TRBV4-2
d_call: -
j_call: TRBJ1-5
clone_size: many
cdr3_nt: TGTGCCAGCAGCCAAGATGTGGCTCAGCCCCAGCATTTT
cdr3_aa: CASSQDVAQPQHF

v_call: TRBV7-6
d_call: TRBD2
j_call: TRBJ2-1
clone_size: -
cdr3_nt: TGTGCCAGCAGCTTAGCGGATCATCTTTGGGGACTAGCGAACTCCTACAATGAGCAGTTCTTC
cdr3_aa: CASSLADHLWGLANSYNEQFF